Each of the 29 T cell receptor beta chains below was sequenced from the same sample in a study (dated by TCRdb to 2016 to 2017). Library construction relied on RT-PCR. Sequencing was performed on an Illumina MiSeq. TCRdb applied fastp at Q25 and MiXCR to the public reads, then kept only in-frame beta chains. Entries are consolidated by CDR3 protein sequence, retaining the most common genes and DNA. For this sample the table gives a few thousand distinct CDR3 sequences, of which around 31% were detected only once. Clones ranked in the top ten supply about 5% of the sample. Sequenced material: memory CD4+ T cells from salivary gland. The receptors derive from a female donor with primary Sjogren's syndrome.

In its sample, this clonotype ranks as medium-sized. CDR3 in DNA: TGTGCCAGCAGCTTGCTTGGACTAGCGGGGGTGGAGCTGTTTTTT. This encodes CASSLLGLAGVELFF. This chain joins TRBV5-6 and TRBJ2-2; TRBD2 aligns across 13 bases. V was pared by 1 base and J by 10 bases, with 4 bases of the junction left unmatched. This CDR3 contains 15 residues. Germline CDR1 SGHDT, CDR2 YYEEEE.

The rearrangement links TRBV6-2 or TRBV6-3 to TRBJ2-1; D not certain. V gave up 6 bases and J gave up 5 bases, with 5 bases separating them. The CDR3 has 11 amino acids. In germline, CDR1 is MNHEY, CDR2 SVGEGT. CDR3 in amino acids: CASSPDNEQFF. The CDR3 nucleotides are TGTGCCAGCAGCCCCGACAATGAGCAGTTCTTC.

This clonotype was seen ten or more times. The chain combines TRBV27 with TRBJ1-6; D gene uncertain. Deletions cut 0 bases from V and 2 bases from J, with 8 bases between. The CDR3 is 16 amino acids. The germline CDR1 and CDR2 sequences are MNHEY and SMNVEV (reference sequence). CDR3 nucleotides: TGTGCCAGCAGTTTATCTGGGTACACCTATAATTCACCCCTCCACTTT. Protein product: CASSLSGYTYNSPLHF.

This rearrangement joins TRBV28 to TRBJ1-5; possibly TRBD1 for D (6 bases). The CDR3 is made up of 14 amino acids. Trimming shortened V by 6 bases and J by 3 bases, and 12 bases separated the two germline ends. The germline V gene has CDR1 MDHEN and CDR2 SYDVKM. Here the CDR3 DNA reads TGTGCCAGCAGCCGGGACATTTCCAATCAGCCCCAGCATTTT. Protein sequence: CASSRDISNQPQHF.

This clonotype was detected only a few times. V gene TRBV20-1 combines with J gene TRBJ2-7, with D possibly TRBD2 on 6 matching bases. The CDR3 extends over 13 amino acids. CDR1 and CDR2 (germline): DFQATT, SNEGSKA (reference sequence). V dropped 6 bases and J dropped 2 bases, with 14 bases sitting between them. CDR3: CSALGLSAYEQYF. As DNA, the CDR3 is TGCAGTGCACTGGGACTTTCAGCCTACGAGCAGTACTTC.

J is TRBJ2-1 and V is TRBV7-6; 14 bases align to TRBD2. The CDR3 length is 15 residues. Germline V gene data show CDR1 as SGHVS and CDR2 as FNYEAQ. V lost 5 bases and J lost 8; bases outside the gene matches: 5. CDR3 in DNA: TGTGCCAGCAGCACCGGGACTAGCGGGAGCGATGAGCAGTTCTTC. Its translation is CASSTGTSGSDEQFF.

By share, this clonotype ranks as medium-sized. The rearrangement joins TRBV7-2 to TRBJ2-3; TRBD1 might be the D (6 bases). Trimming pared 4 bases from V and 3 bases from J, leaving 14 bases between. This CDR3 region has 15 residues. The V gene's germline CDR1 is SGHTA and CDR2 FQGNSA. In nucleotides, the CDR3 is TGTGCCAGCAGCTCCCAGGGGTATGATACAGATACGCAGTATTTT. Protein product: CASSSQGYDTDTQYF.

J is TRBJ1-2 and V is TRBV2; TRBD1 is a possible D gene (5 bases). The CDR3 is made up of 15 amino acids. Germline lookup yields CDR1 SNHLY and CDR2 FYNNEI. V was shortened by 6 bases and J by 4 bases, with 18 bases between the two germline ends. CDR3 coding DNA: TGTGCCAGCAGCGTTCGGACATCGGCAAGCTATGGCTACACCTTC. Protein: CASSVRTSASYGYTF.

By sample share, this clonotype is medium-sized. J is TRBJ2-1 and V is TRBV12-3 or TRBV12-4, with 11 bases identical to TRBD2. This CDR3 spans 16 amino acids. The V and J ends lost 5 bases and 4 bases, in that order; junction bases with no gene match: 7. The CDR3 loop reads CASSRGLAELYNEQFF. In nucleotides, the CDR3 is TGTGCCAGCAGTCGGGGACTAGCGGAACTTTACAATGAGCAGTTCTTC.

In its sample, this clonotype ranks as medium-sized (0.01 to 0.1%). This chain uses TRBV20-1 with TRBJ1-4; TRBD1 might be the D (5 bases). This CDR3 comprises 16 residues. CDR1 and CDR2 from the germline V gene are DFQATT and SNEGSKA (reference sequence). Trimming took 6 bases from V and 0 from J, leaving 17 bases between them. The CDR3 reads CSALGADGTTNEKLFF. The CDR3, as DNA: TGCAGTGCCCTAGGGGCAGACGGTACAACTAATGAAAAACTGTTTTTT.

Comments on this clonotype: A clone one base away is much larger, so this may be a read error. The rearrangement uses TRBV11-2 and TRBJ2-1, with D unclear. There are 15 residues in the CDR3. V lost 7 bases to trimming and J lost 1 base, with 14 bases between them. CDR1 and CDR2 (germline): SGHAT, FQNNGV. CDR3 protein: CASTPTVMSYNEQFF. CDR3 DNA: TGTGCCAGCACCCCTACAGTCATGTCCTACAATGAGCAGTTCTTC.

Judged by abundance, this clonotype is medium-sized. CDR3 nucleotides: TGTGCCAGCAGTTTAACGGGTAACACTGAAGCTTTCTTT. Amino acids: CASSLTGNTEAFF. This chain uses TRBV7-2 with TRBJ1-1; D unclear. The CDR3 spans 13 residues. Trimming pared 6 bases from V and 2 bases from J, leaving 10 bases between. Germline loops: CDR1 SGHTA, CDR2 FQGNSA.

This clonotype rates as medium-sized. The chain recombines TRBV11-2 with TRBJ1-4; TRBD1 is a possible D gene (5 bases). The CDR3 length is 14 residues. The germline V gene encodes CDR1 SGHAT and CDR2 FQNNGV. V dropped 6 bases and J dropped 7 bases, with 15 bases sitting between them. The CDR3 spells CASSSGEGTEKLFF. CDR3 DNA sequence: TGTGCCAGCAGTTCGGGCGAAGGGACTGAAAAACTGTTTTTT.

In DNA, the CDR3 is TGTGCCAGCTCACCACCCGGGACTAGCGCCGCCTACGAGCAGTACTTC. Encoded protein: CASSPPGTSAAYEQYF. The rearrangement links TRBV18 to TRBJ2-7; 10 nucleotides align to TRBD2. The CDR3 runs to 16 residues. Unmatched junction bases numbered 4, after V lost 0 bases and J lost 2 bases. Germline-derived CDR1 and CDR2 are KGHSH and LQKENI. The whole variable domain, filled in from reference TRBV18 and TRBJ2-7, reads NAGVMQNPRHLVRRRGQEARLRCSPMKGHSHVYWYRQLPEEGLKFMVYLQKENIIDESGMPKERFSAEFPKEGPSILRIQQVVRGDSAAYFCASSPPGTSAAYEQYFGPGTRLTVT.

In its sample, this clonotype was seen many times. The J gene is TRBJ1-1, the V gene TRBV5-4; perhaps TRBD1 as D (5 bases). Germline V lookup: CDR1 SGHNT, CDR2 YYREEE (reference sequence). Between the trimmed V and J ends, which lost 0 bases and 1 base, there was a span of 7 bases. CDR3 length: 14 amino acids. CDR3 loop: CASSLAGTNTEAFF. CDR3 DNA sequence: TGTGCCAGCAGCTTGGCAGGGACGAACACTGAAGCTTTCTTT.

The rearrangement uses TRBV20-1 and TRBJ2-3; 9 bases agree with TRBD2. The CDR3 sequence is 18 residues long. The V segment lost 2 bases and the J segment 6 bases; nucleotides outside the gene matches: 18. Germline V CDR1 and CDR2: DFQATT, SNEGSKA (reference sequence). CDR3 nucleotide sequence: TGCAGTGCTAGAAGGATCCCAGAGACTAGCGGTGGCGGGGATACGCAGTATTTT. Residues: CSARRIPETSGGGDTQYF.

This clonotype is judged medium-sized (0.01 to 0.1%). The chain carries TRBV20-1 and TRBJ1-1; weak D call: TRBD1 (5 bases). The CDR3 has 14 amino acids. Germline V gene lookup returns CDR1 DFQATT and CDR2 SNEGSKA (reference sequence). Trimming pared 0 bases from V and 7 bases from J, leaving 15 bases between. The CDR3 DNA follows: TGCAGTGCTAGAGATTTCGGCAGGGTGGATGAAGCTTTCTTT. It encodes CSARDFGRVDEAFF.

This chain links TRBV2 with TRBJ1-1; D call uncertain. Germline CDR1 and CDR2: SNHLY and FYNNEI. The germline V and J ends were trimmed by 1 base and 5 bases, with 8 bases remaining between them. The CDR3 is made up of 13 amino acids. The CDR3 here is CASSEEVRTEAFF. CDR3 in DNA: TGTGCCAGCAGTGAAGAGGTGCGGACTGAAGCTTTCTTT.

In this sample, this clonotype is medium-sized. The rearrangement links TRBV20-1 to TRBJ2-3, with 11 bases matching TRBD2. CDR1 and CDR2 from the germline V gene are DFQATT and SNEGSKA (reference sequence). J was trimmed by 0 bases and V by 6 bases; bases with no gene match: 11. This CDR3 has 17 amino acids. The CDR3: CSASRVLAGESTDTQYF. DNA of the CDR3: TGCAGTGCGTCCCGGGTACTAGCGGGGGAGAGCACAGATACGCAGTATTTT.

The CDR3 coding sequence is TGTGCCAGCAGCGCCCGGGACAGGGAAGAAAAACTGTTTTTT. Translation: CASSARDREEKLFF. The chain links TRBV5-4 to TRBJ1-4; TRBD1 matches at 9 bases. The CDR3 runs to 14 residues. The V gene's germline CDR1 is SGHNT and CDR2 YYREEE (reference sequence). With V trimmed by 4 bases and J by 8 bases, 6 bases remained unmatched.

A word on this clonotype: This is likely a read error, given that the CDR3 carries no conserved phenylalanine or tryptophan at its end. The V gene is TRBV20-1, the J gene TRBJ2-1, with a weak D call TRBD1 (5 bases). V lost 0 bases and J lost 5, with 11 bases in between. The CDR3 is made up of 14 amino acids. Germline CDR1 and CDR2: DFQATT and SNEGSKA (reference sequence). The CDR3 loop is CSARDPGANNEQFS. CDR3 bases: TGCAGTGCTAGAGATCCTGGGGCCAACAATGAGCAGTTCTCC.

The chain couples TRBV7-2 to TRBJ1-2, with a weak D call TRBD1 (5 bases). The CDR3 consists of 13 residues. Per the germline V gene, CDR1 is SGHTA and CDR2 is FQGNSA. V lost 2 bases to trimming and J lost 4 bases, with 8 bases between them. CDR3 nucleotides: TGTGCCAGCAGCTTACAGGGAAGCTATGGCTACACCTTC. Translation: CASSLQGSYGYTF.

This clonotype is termed large. The V gene is TRBV7-2, the J gene TRBJ2-3; the D is unclear. Trimming removed 3 bases from V and 2 bases from J, with 12 bases in between. CDR1 and CDR2 (germline): SGHTA, FQGNSA. The CDR3 has 15 residues. The CDR3 loop reads CASSFSQADTDTQYF. The CDR3 DNA is TGTGCCAGCAGCTTTAGCCAGGCGGACACAGATACGCAGTATTTT.

In its sample, this clonotype ranks as medium-sized (0.01 to 0.1%). The chain links TRBV20-1 to TRBJ2-1, with D tentatively TRBD1 or TRBD2 (5 bases each). The germline gives CDR1 DFQATT, CDR2 SNEGSKA (reference sequence). V was clipped by 5 bases and J by 7 bases, with 18 bases between them. The CDR3 covers 14 residues. CDR3: CSALWGRRGNEQFF. CDR3 nucleotide sequence: TGCAGTGCTCTTTGGGGGAGAAGGGGAAATGAGCAGTTCTTC.

This clonotype is medium-sized in the sample. This chain links TRBV6-1 with TRBJ2-1, with 12 nucleotides matching TRBD2. CDR1 and CDR2 from the germline V gene are MNHNS and SASEGT. V dropped 5 bases and J dropped 10; count of bases not matched to a gene: 0. This CDR3 is 12 amino acids long. Written as DNA, the CDR3 is TGTGCCAGCAGTACTAGCGGGGGGGAGCAGTTCTTC. Protein: CASSTSGGEQFF.

This clonotype has ten or more counts. The genes are TRBV6-4 and TRBJ2-3; D not resolved. The CDR3 consists of 14 residues. The germline V gene encodes CDR1 MRHNA and CDR2 SNTAGT. The V and J ends lost 2 bases and 1 base respectively, with 7 bases between them. CDR3 amino acids: CASSDGVRTDTQYF. The CDR3 region has the DNA TGTGCCAGCAGTGACGGGGTGCGCACAGATACGCAGTATTTT.

For the CDR3, the DNA is TGTGCCAGCAGTTTAGGACAGCTTACCCAAGAGACCCAGTACTTC. It yields the protein CASSLGQLTQETQYF. V usage is TRBV12-3 or TRBV12-4 and J usage is TRBJ2-5; D might be TRBD1 (5 bases). The CDR3 has 15 amino acids. The V end lost 1 base, the J end lost 1 base, and 10 bases lay between the germline ends.

The rearrangement uses TRBV24-1 and TRBJ2-5; 11 nucleotides match TRBD2. V shed 3 bases, J shed 2 bases, and the junction held 4 bases outside the gene matches. Germline lookup yields CDR1 KGHDR and CDR2 SFDVKD. The CDR3 has 16 residues. Here the CDR3 reads CATSDGTSGWQETQYF. For the CDR3, the DNA is TGTGCCACCAGTGATGGGACTAGCGGTTGGCAAGAGACCCAGTACTTC.

This clonotype was detected ten times or more. CDR3 bases: TGTGCCAGCAGCTTTAGGAATACCCCGGGACCTACAGGGGACGAGCAGTACTTC. Translated: CASSFRNTPGPTGDEQYF. V gene TRBV7-9 combines with J gene TRBJ2-7, with 7 bases fitting TRBD1. Germline V lookup: CDR1 SEHNR, CDR2 FQNEAQ (reference sequence). The CDR3 contains 18 residues. The V segment lost 3 bases and the J segment 5 bases; nucleotides outside the gene matches: 19.